A selection of T cell receptor beta chains follows, all from one sample in a study of identical twins. TCRdb analysed the 5' RACE reads with MiXCR anew, one entry per CDR3 protein. The sample lists 700,000 or so distinct CDR3 sequences, more than 6.5% seen once, with 0.75% to 1% in the top ten. The same sample was also used in a study of yellow fever vaccine responses in identical twins.

Sequenced material: PBMCs. These receptors all come from a woman aged 18-29 years in good health. CDR3s include the opening cysteine and the closing phenylalanine or tryptophan. A D gene is named only where the DNA matches it firmly. Expanded clones get a size class; other rows say once, few or many, or leave the size out.

J: TRBJ2-6; V: TRBV6-2/TRBV6-3; D: .; size: few; CDR3: CASSYNAASSGANVLTF; DNA: TGTGCCAGCAGTTACAATGCAGCGAGCTCTGGGGCCAACGTCCTGACTTTC
J: TRBJ2-5; V: TRBV27; D: .; size: many; CDR3: CASSKGSGVMETQYF; DNA: TGTGCCAGCAGTAAGGGATCGGGAGTAATGGAGACCCAGTACTTC
J: TRBJ2-7; V: TRBV29-1; D: TRBD2; size: many; CDR3: CSVKPPSSGRGYEQYF; DNA: TGCAGCGTCAAGCCCCCCTCTAGCGGGAGAGGCTACGAGCAGTACTTC
J: TRBJ2-7; V: TRBV20-1; D: .; size: .; CDR3: CSAPQSRGGEQYF; DNA: TGCAGTGCTCCCCAGTCCAGGGGAGGCGAGCAGTACTTC
J: TRBJ2-1; V: TRBV7-9; D: .; size: few; CDR3: CASSSPERPYNEQFF; DNA: TGTGCCAGCAGCTCGCCAGAGCGACCCTACAATGAGCAGTTCTTC
J: TRBJ1-5; V: TRBV6-1; D: TRBD1; size: .; CDR3: CASSEDPGGLGNQPQHF; DNA: TGTGCCAGCAGTGAAGACCCAGGGGGATTGGGCAATCAGCCCCAGCATTTT
J: TRBJ2-1; V: TRBV11-2; D: TRBD2; size: few; CDR3: CASRPIPGLAGGQQFF; DNA: TGTGCCAGCAGACCCATCCCGGGACTAGCGGGAGGTCAGCAGTTCTTC
J: TRBJ1-4; V: TRBV6-6; D: .; size: .; CDR3: CASSYPGEEKLFF; DNA: TGTGCCAGCAGTTACCCTGGAGAGGAAAAACTGTTTTTT
J: TRBJ2-5; V: TRBV29-1; D: TRBD1; size: many; CDR3: CSVSTGDETQYF; DNA: TGCAGCGTTTCCACAGGGGATGAGACCCAGTACTTC
J: TRBJ2-7; V: TRBV11-2; D: TRBD1; size: .; CDR3: CASSLAGQYYEQYF; DNA: TGTGCCAGCAGCTTAGCGGGACAGTACTACGAGCAGTACTTC
J: TRBJ2-2; V: TRBV4-3; D: .; size: many; CDR3: CASSQVRFGGNTGELFF; DNA: TGCGCCAGCAGCCAAGTTAGGTTCGGGGGGAACACCGGGGAGCTGTTTTTT